This T cell receptor beta chain was sequenced during a study of blood T cell repertoires in COVID-19 (dated by TCRdb to about 2020). Background on the whole study: Collaborator samples came from the United States, Italy and Spain and covered acute and convalescent phases of COVID-19. The prospective study material was composed of cDNA or gDNA derived from T cells, B-cell-depleted T cells, or PBMCs. The dataset comprised deeply sampled blood TCRbeta repertoires from subjects exposed to, actively infected with, or recovered from COVID-19. A freely available public database, intended as a resource for researchers studying the immune response to SARS-CoV-2, is where the repertoires were released. Samples were obtained from the ongoing ImmuneRACE study (first 160 participants) and from over a thousand subjects provided by 6 global collaborators. Nearly every sample came with metadata listing a de-identified subject ID, COVID-19 status, age in years and sex. Where available, HLA class I and class II types were obtained from metadata supplied by the sample provider rather than from assay-based typing. What the study reported, not specific to this receptor: How much clinical and demographic metadata was included differed by source and by participant, and the metadata was provided uncurated.

Enrolling through a virtual design, the prospective study's participants ranged in age from roughly 18 to 89 years and lived across some 23 United States geographic areas. To assign participants to cohorts, the prospective study relied on clinical history that participants themselves reported in a screening survey and a study questionnaire. ImmuneRACE Cohort 3 recovered participants were defined by two consecutive negative NP/OP PCR tests, healthcare professional clearance, or symptom resolution. Mobile phlebotomists in the prospective study collected whole blood, serum and a nasopharyngeal or oropharyngeal swab from every participant. Additional blood draws and questionnaires over an approximately two-month period could optionally be provided by prospective study participants. Before DNA extraction, blood samples from the prospective study were shipped at room temperature or frozen. Note on this clone: The specificity of this receptor is unknown. No base quality values were provided; no much bigger clone lies one nucleotide off.

The immunoSEQ Assay, a bias-controlled multiplex PCR, was used to amplify TCRbeta CDR3 regions from genomic DNA. Per the source publication's procedure: The number of nucleated cells in each sample was estimated from the amplification of reference gene primers within the assay. To quantify the absolute abundance of each unique TCRbeta CDR3 rearrangement, sequence reads were collapsed and filtered. Productive Simpson clonality was computed per sample as the square root of Simpson's diversity index over productive rearrangements. TCRdb re-hosts the immuneACCESS table, in-frame sequences only. Its copies lack some clones; in the studies checked, an unresolved V gene accounts for under half of them, and the cause for the rest is not known. V and J calls and clone size follow that table, whereas D and trimming were derived from the DNA. The sample table records over 200,000 clones; roughly 91% of these occur just once. Over 7.5% of the sample belongs to the ten largest clones.

Sequenced: PBMCs or T cells enriched from blood (not recorded which). The source is a man aged 40-49 years who had recovered from COVID-19.

The DNA sequence is given as TGTGCCAGCAGCTTAGGAGGGGACAGGGATAAAGGCTACACCTTC. It codes for CASSLGGDRDKGYTF. The chain uses TRBV11-2 and TRBJ1-2, with 9 bases aligning to TRBD1. V and J are trimmed by 1 base and 8 bases, and the gene matches miss 8 bases of the junction. Via the germline V gene, CDR1 is SGHAT and CDR2 FQNNGV. The CDR3, cysteine through phenylalanine, is 15 amino acids long. Only CDR3 DNA is held: 45 bases, read in frame from base 1.